The clone carrying this T cell receptor beta chain showed up just once. Per the original methods: Reference gene primer amplification gave nucleated cell count estimates. Assay: immunoSEQ multiplex PCR; the TCRdb copy retains only in-frame clones and omits some. V and J calls and clone size are those listed in that table; D and trimming were worked out from the DNA. The sample includes approximately 150,000 clones, around nine tenths seen only once; the top ten take around 2%. These data belong to a study of blood T cell repertoires in COVID-19. Overall study context: Sites across the United States, Italy and Spain contributed samples from acute and convalescent COVID-19. Sample material is recorded as cDNA or gDNA derived from T cells, B-cell-depleted T cells, or PBMCs.

Trimming cost V 0 bases and J 7 bases, with 8 bases left between them. CDR3 length equals 12 residues. CDR1 and CDR2 (germline): SGHRS, YFSETQ. The chain is built from TRBV5-1 and TRBJ2-7; a weak D match, TRBD2 (6 bases). Material: peripheral blood. The clonotype was recovered from a man in his fifties or sixties who had recovered from COVID-19. Here the CDR3 reads CASSLGRGEQYF. For the CDR3, the DNA is TGCGCCAGCAGCTTGGGGAGGGGAGAGCAGTACTTC.